This T cell receptor (beta chain) was sequenced during a study of Graves' ophthalmopathy and Graves' hyperthyroidism. Certain patients, namely those with other autoimmune diseases, uncontrolled infections, pregnancy or lactation, were excluded. Orbital computed tomography and thyroid ultrasound, along with TRAb, serum thyroxine and clinical symptoms, underpinned diagnosis. The study amplified TCR beta CDR3 regions using RNA transcripts. The first-round RT-PCR employed HTBI primers together with the Qiagen OneStep RT-PCR kit. A multiplex PCR was then performed as the second round. TCRdb analysed the multiplex PCR reads with MiXCR anew, one entry per CDR3 protein. The repertoire has 400,000 to 500,000 distinct CDR3 sequences, around a fifth of them found once; the top ten carry approximately 3.2%. In its sample, this clonotype was seen many times. What it binds is not known. General study findings and limits: Prediction of ophthalmopathy progression reached over 65% sensitivity and about 72% specificity.

The sequenced sample was peripheral blood. The clonotype originates from a woman in her late teens or twenties with stable Graves' hyperthyroidism.

CDR3 DNA: TGTGCCAGCAGTTTGAGATATCAGCCCCAGCATTTT. Translating gives CASSLRYQPQHF. This sequence joins TRBV28 and TRBJ1-5; D gene uncertain. This CDR3 comprises 12 residues. Between the trimmed V and J ends, which lost 3 bases and 5 bases, there was a span of 5 bases. Germline CDR1 reads MDHEN; CDR2 reads SYDVKM.